This T cell receptor (beta chain) was profiled in a study of cytomegalovirus exposure and HLA in healthy donors (dated by TCRdb to about 2017). Background for the entire study: An earlier analysis of some 550 of the donors reported 250 to 350 Gb of sequence data and more than 90 million unique TCR beta sequences from 150 million to 200 million T cells. The number of donors typed differed by locus, with roughly 620-630 for A, B, C, DRB1 and DQB1, 522 for DQA1, 600 to 610 for DPA1, and some 440 for DPB1. Across around 400 genotyped donors of the cohort, an average of approximately 240,000 unique TCR beta nucleotide sequences per donor were sequenced, and 15% to 20% of those sequences were non-productive. Both class I and class II loci were covered by HLA typing, at four-digit resolution. The study aimed to test whether cataloging public T cell receptors could reveal signatures of past pathogen exposure. High-throughput TCR immunosequencing, statistical association of individual TCRs with disease status, and machine learning were combined to predict cytomegalovirus infection status. Besides the first cohort of roughly 660 subjects, a separate validation cohort made up of 120 different subjects was used. Alongside the repertoire data, information on donor age, sex, ethnicity and CMV serostatus was compiled. Rather than using new phenotypic data, the later analysis identified candidate immune exposures from TCR beta sequences and from how often those sequences occurred across donors. Every repertoire in the discovery cohort had been generated on one and the same sequencing platform. Approximately 330 gigabases of sequencing data and around 80 million unique TCR sequences made up an early release that covered several hundred HLA-typed donors. Using immunosequencing, the study profiled T cell repertoires from 666 subjects and related those repertoires to cytomegalovirus serostatus. Among the roughly 400 genotyped donors, roughly 80% belonged to the genetic ancestry cluster associated with self-reported Caucasian donors. In a later analysis, previously published TCR beta repertoires from 500 to 750 donors were re-analyzed and high-resolution HLA genotyping was added so that TCR occurrence patterns could be studied. Because of strong linkage in the cohort, roughly five DR-DQ haplotypes were treated as single units for association and clustering. A later genetic analysis took genome-wide SNP genotypes for about 55% of the 666 donors and used that subset as a discovery cohort. In an earlier analysis of 587 of the donors, high-throughput TCR beta sequencing was used to judge whether each TCR beta V gene segment behaved as functional or pseudogenic.

The cohort was made up of under 800 healthy bone marrow donors. At the time of sampling, every cohort member was nominally healthy, though immune exposures that went unrecorded were likely present. The donor was CMV seronegative and belonged to the group of approximately 320 seronegative cohort members. Every donor gave a peripheral blood sample, and the peripheral blood mononuclear cells from that sample were used for TCR beta sequencing. Genomic DNA was extracted from the blood cell samples with the Qiagen DNeasy Blood Extraction Kit. Reading from cysteine to phenylalanine, the CDR3 counts 13 amino acids. Just CDR3 DNA is preserved here, 39 bases in frame from base 1. CDR1 and CDR2 were assigned from the germline V gene as SGHTA and FQGNSA. Trimming removed 1 base from V and 7 bases from J; the gene matches leave 3 bases unexplained. Libraries were prepared through the immunoSEQ multiplex PCR assay. For the multiplex PCR, a mixture combining 60 forward primers for TCR Vbeta segments and 13 reverse primers for TCR Jbeta segments was used. A multiplex PCR assay on genomic DNA amplified the CDR3 region of rearranged TCR beta genes. The amplified TCR beta libraries were sequenced on the Illumina HiSeq System as 87-base-pair reads. The paper's data handling went like this. In a later analysis, about 80 million unique TCR beta chains were counted across the 500 to 850 repertoires, and approximately 11 million of these chains were shared by at least two donors. Raw reads were error-corrected and collapsed into unique sequences by a nearest-neighbor algorithm in which closely related sequences were merged to remove PCR and sequencing errors. V, D and J gene segments were assigned by aligning CDR3 sequences to IMGT reference sequences. For a sequence to be retained, a match of at least six nucleotides was required to both a V gene segment and a J gene segment. Rearrangements were called productive when the CDR3 lacked stop codons and stayed in frame with V and J; all others were non-productive. CDR3 was defined by IMGT convention, running from the second conserved V-encoded cysteine to the conserved J-encoded phenylalanine. In an earlier analysis of around 640 of the donors, sequences lacking an unambiguous match to a single V gene segment were excluded. An earlier analysis of about 600 of the donors called V segments functional above 56.7% productive rearrangements and segregating when the between-donor standard deviation exceeded 5%. A statistical classification framework was built for diagnosing cytomegalovirus status from the catalog of TCR beta chain sequences. In a later analysis, TCR nucleotide sequences were compared against IMGT/GENE-DB human TR gene sequences so that V and J genes could be assigned. A later analysis assigned CDR3 sequences and most-parsimonious VDJ recombination scenarios with the TCRdist pipeline. In a later analysis, every TCR beta chain was defined by the combination of its CDR3 amino acid sequence and its V-gene family, and reads without a unique V-gene family were dropped. As a way to deal with suspected cross-contamination and a sequencing artifact, a later analysis dropped roughly 600 nucleotide sequences that were highly shared and had low generation probability. In a later analysis, a clonal expansion index for each public chain was calculated from normalized within-repertoire ranks of inferred template counts. A later analysis computed generation probabilities with a VDJ recombination model fitted to out-of-frame rearrangements, and checked the results against IGoR. In a later analysis, hypergeometric tests were used to score TCR-TCR, TCR-HLA and TCR-CMV co-occurrence, with a repertoire-size bias correction applied to TCR pairs. False discovery rates were estimated in a later analysis by permuting HLA or CMV assignments 20 times. A later analysis grouped co-occurring TCRs with DBSCAN, adding TCRdist sequence similarity when clustering within HLA-allele-positive subsets. Repertoires with fewer than 30,000 or more than 120,000 public chains, plus five repertoires with anomalous nucleotide sharing, were excluded from co-occurrence clustering. Held by TCRdb, this immuneACCESS table contains in-frame sequences only and omits some clones. Under half of the omission traces to an unresolved V gene where checked; the cause of the rest is unknown. V, J and clone size were drawn from that table, and D and trimming were deduced from the DNA. The sample yields 200,000 to 250,000 clones; approximately 84% were counted once. The ten largest clones add up to 0.5% to 0.7% of the sample.

In regard to this clone: The antigen it recognizes is unknown. No much larger clonotype is one base removed from it; base qualities were not supplied.

The paper's findings and limits, for the study overall: When HLA alleles, especially DR and DQ, strongly co-occurred, TCR associations were difficult to assign to individual alleles. In a later analysis, the rate of TCR association differed among HLA loci, with DRB1 alleles having the most associated TCRs and HLA-C alleles having the fewest. The cohort was sequenced for TCR beta chains only, and without alpha or paired-chain data the features that could be detected were limited. The authors suggested that the approach could potentially be generalized to other disease states and immunological phenotypes. A later analysis found that most CMV-associated TCR beta chains appeared HLA-restricted, with HLA associations seemingly driven largely by CMV exposure. Because HLA typing was missing for some donors at each locus, association tests included only the typed subset. In an earlier analysis of approximately 590 of the donors, most TCR beta V segments appeared in productive rearrangements about 90% or about 30% of the time, broadly matching IMGT annotations. The classifier was reported to diagnose cytomegalovirus status with high specificity and sensitivity in both the original cohort and the validation cohort. At a false discovery rate of 0.05, a later analysis linked under 20,000 TCR beta sequences to specific HLA alleles. A further reported finding was that TCR beta sequences accurately predicted the HLA-A and HLA-B alleles for most subjects in the first cohort. According to a later genetic analysis, donors in an Asian-associated ancestry cluster had fewer N-insertions in productive TCRs than the approximately 650-donor mean. While some public TCRs were present in many individuals, most TCR sequences turned up only very rarely across donors. The study gave a list of 150 to 200 TCR beta chains associated with cytomegalovirus. CMV serostatus was the only immune exposure information available for the cohort. Sequencing depth was assumed to be roughly uniform across donors in the presence/absence analyses, though that assumption may not hold. Linkage disequilibrium might explain the correlated functional status among segregating V segments, but an unknown experimental factor could not be excluded. According to a later analysis, parvovirus B19, influenza, CMV and Epstein-Barr virus appeared linked to several top co-occurrence clusters. In a later analysis, HLA-associated TCR beta chains were found to be more clonally expanded and to have lower generation probabilities than equally common non-associated chains. The sequencing pipeline was judged likely to have produced a cluster of highly shared sequence variants as a technical artifact. A few of the identified cytomegalovirus-associated TCR beta chains were confirmed in vitro to be specific for cytomegalovirus antigens. The earlier analysis of some 560 of the donors excluded 15 to 20 rarely observed V segments, including chromosome 9 orphons, because counts were too low. An association between a missense DCLRE1C variant and V-gene and J-gene trimming of TCR beta chains was found in a later genetic analysis and replicated in an independent cohort. Some IMGT-functional V segments, including TRBV6-2 and TRBV6-3, could not be distinguished by the 87-base-pair reads and were therefore excluded.

Sequenced material: PBMCs. The sequence links TRBV7-2 to TRBJ1-2, and TRBD1 matches 7 of the central bases. The TCR comes from a woman aged 35 to 49 in good health and CMV-seronegative. The bases read TGTGCCAGCAGCTTAGACAGGGGTAGTGGCTACACCTTC. This is translated as CASSLDRGSGYTF.